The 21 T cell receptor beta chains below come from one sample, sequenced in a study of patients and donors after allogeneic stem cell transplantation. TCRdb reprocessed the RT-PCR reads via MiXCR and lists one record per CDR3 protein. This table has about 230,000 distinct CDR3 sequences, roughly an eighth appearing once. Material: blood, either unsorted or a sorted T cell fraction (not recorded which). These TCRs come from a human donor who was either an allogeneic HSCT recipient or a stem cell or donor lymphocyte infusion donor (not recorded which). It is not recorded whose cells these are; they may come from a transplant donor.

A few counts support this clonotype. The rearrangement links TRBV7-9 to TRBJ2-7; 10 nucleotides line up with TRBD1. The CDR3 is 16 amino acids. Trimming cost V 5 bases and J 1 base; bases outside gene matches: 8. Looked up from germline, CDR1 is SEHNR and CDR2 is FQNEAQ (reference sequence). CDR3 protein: CASSARDRGFSYEQYF. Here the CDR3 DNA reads TGTGCCAGCAGCGCCCGGGACAGGGGTTTTTCCTACGAGCAGTACTTC.

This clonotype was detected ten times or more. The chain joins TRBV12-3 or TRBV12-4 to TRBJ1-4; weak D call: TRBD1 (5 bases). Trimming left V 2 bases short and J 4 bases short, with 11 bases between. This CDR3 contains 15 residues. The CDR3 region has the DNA TGTGCCAGCAGTTTAAATACAGGACGTAATGAAAAACTGTTTTTT. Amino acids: CASSLNTGRNEKLFF.

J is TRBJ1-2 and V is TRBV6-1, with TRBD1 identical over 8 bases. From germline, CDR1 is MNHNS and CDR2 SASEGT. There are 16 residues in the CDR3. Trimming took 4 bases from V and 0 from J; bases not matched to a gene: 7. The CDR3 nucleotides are TGTGCCAGCAGTGGACGGACAGGGACACCTAACTATGGCTACACCTTC. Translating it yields CASSGRTGTPNYGYTF.

The CDR3: CASSSQSYNEQFF. DNA for the CDR3: TGTGCCAGCAGTTCACAATCCTACAATGAGCAGTTCTTC. The chain carries TRBV6-2 or TRBV6-3 and TRBJ2-1, with D uncertain. Germline CDR1 MNHEY, CDR2 SVGEGT. The CDR3 loop spans 13 amino acids. V lost 4 bases and J lost 1, with 5 bases in between.

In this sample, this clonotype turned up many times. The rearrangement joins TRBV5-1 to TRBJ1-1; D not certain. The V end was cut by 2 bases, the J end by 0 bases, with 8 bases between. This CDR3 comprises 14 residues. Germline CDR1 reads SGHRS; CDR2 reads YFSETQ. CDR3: CASSLSDMNTEAFF. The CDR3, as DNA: TGCGCCAGCAGCTTATCGGATATGAACACTGAAGCTTTCTTT.

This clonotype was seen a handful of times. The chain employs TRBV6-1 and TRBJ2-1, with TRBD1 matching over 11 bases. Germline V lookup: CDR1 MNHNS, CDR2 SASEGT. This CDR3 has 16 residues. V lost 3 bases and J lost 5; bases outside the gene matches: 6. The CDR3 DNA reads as TGTGCCAGCAGTGATTCCCGGACAGGGGGCAACAATGAGCAGTTCTTC. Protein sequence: CASSDSRTGGNNEQFF.

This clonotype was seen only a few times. The CDR3 bases are TGTGCCAGTTATCTGGGGGGGGGCGGGGGCACCGGGGAGCTGTTTTTT. Encoded protein: CASYLGGGGGTGELFF. J is TRBJ2-2 and V is TRBV6-1; a possible D gene is TRBD2 (7 bases). The CDR3 loop spans 16 amino acids. Trimming cost V 9 bases and J 4 bases, with 21 bases left between them. Germline-derived CDR1 and CDR2 are MNHNS and SASEGT.

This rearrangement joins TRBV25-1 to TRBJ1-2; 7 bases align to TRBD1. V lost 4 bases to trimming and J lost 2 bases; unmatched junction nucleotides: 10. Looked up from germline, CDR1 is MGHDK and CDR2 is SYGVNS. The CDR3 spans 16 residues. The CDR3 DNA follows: TGTGCCAGCAGTGTTGGAGGGGGCGCGGGGAACTATGGCTACACCTTC. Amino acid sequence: CASSVGGGAGNYGYTF.

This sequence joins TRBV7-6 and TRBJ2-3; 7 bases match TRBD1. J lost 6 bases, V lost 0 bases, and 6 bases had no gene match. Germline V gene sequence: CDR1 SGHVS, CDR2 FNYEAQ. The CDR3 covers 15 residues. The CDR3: CASSLAGQSFDTQYF. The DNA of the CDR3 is TGTGCCAGCAGCTTAGCGGGACAGTCTTTCGATACGCAGTATTTT.

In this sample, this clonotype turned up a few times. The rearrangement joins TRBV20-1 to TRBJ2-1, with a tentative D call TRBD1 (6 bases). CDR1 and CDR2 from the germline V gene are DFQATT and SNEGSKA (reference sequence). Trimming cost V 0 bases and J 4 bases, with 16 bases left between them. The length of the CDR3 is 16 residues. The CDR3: CSARDPGADGYNEQFF. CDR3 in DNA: TGCAGTGCTAGAGATCCAGGGGCGGACGGGTACAATGAGCAGTTCTTC.

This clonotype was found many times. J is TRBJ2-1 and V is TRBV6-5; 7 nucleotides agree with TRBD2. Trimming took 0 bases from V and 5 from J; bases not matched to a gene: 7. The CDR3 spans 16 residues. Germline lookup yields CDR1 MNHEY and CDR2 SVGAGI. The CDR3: CASSYSGGSTNNEQFF. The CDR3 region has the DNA TGTGCCAGCAGTTACTCTGGCGGGAGTACAAACAATGAGCAGTTCTTC.

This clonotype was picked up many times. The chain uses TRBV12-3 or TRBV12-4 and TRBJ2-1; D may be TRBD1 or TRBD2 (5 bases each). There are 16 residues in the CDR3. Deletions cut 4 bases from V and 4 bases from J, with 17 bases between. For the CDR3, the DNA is TGTGCCAGCAGTTCCCAGCCGGGACCGGCGTACAATGAGCAGTTCTTC. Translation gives CASSSQPGPAYNEQFF.

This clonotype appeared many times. The CDR3 DNA sequence: TGCAGCGCTATAATCCGGGACAGGGTGGAGCAGTACTTC. Translation gives CSAIIRDRVEQYF. The chain is built from TRBV29-1 and TRBJ2-7, with TRBD1 matching over 9 bases. There are 13 residues in the CDR3. Germline CDR1 SQVTM, CDR2 ANQGSEA. With 7 bases clipped from V and 7 bases from J, the junction kept 11 bases outside the gene matches.

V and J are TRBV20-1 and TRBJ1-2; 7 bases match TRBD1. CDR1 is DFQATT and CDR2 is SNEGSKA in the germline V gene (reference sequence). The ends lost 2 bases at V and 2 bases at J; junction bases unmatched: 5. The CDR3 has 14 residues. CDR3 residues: CSARLGQPNYGYTF. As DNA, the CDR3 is TGCAGTGCTAGATTGGGACAGCCAAACTATGGCTACACCTTC.

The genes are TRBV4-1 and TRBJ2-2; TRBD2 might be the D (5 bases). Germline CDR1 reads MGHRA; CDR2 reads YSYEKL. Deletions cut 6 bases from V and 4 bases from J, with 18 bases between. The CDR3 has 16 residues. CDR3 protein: CASRPPGGLSTGELFF. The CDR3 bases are TGCGCCAGCAGACCCCCCGGAGGCCTTAGCACCGGGGAGCTGTTTTTT.

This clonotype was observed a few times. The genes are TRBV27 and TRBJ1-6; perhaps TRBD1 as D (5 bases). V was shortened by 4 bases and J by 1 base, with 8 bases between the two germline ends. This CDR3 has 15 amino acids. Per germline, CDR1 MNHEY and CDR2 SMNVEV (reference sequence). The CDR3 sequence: CASSSRGSYNSPLHF. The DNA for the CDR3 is TGTGCCAGCAGTTCGAGGGGTTCCTATAATTCACCCCTCCACTTT.

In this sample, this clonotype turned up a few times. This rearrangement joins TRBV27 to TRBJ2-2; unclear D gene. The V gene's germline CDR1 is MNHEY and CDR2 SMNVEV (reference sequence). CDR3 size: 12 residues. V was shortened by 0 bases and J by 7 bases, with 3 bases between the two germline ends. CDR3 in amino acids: CASSLSVGELFF. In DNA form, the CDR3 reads TGTGCCAGCAGTTTATCGGTCGGGGAGCTGTTTTTT.

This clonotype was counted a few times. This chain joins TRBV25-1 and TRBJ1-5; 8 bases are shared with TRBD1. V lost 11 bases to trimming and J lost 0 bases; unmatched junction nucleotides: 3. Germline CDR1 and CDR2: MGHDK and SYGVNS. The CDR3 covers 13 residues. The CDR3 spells CASQGVSNQPQHF. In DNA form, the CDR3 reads TGTGCCTCACAGGGGGTTAGCAATCAGCCCCAGCATTTT.

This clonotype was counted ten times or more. CDR3 amino acids: CASSLDTEYGYTF. The CDR3 DNA follows: TGTGCCAGCAGCTTAGACACCGAGTATGGCTACACCTTC. The chain is built from TRBV7-2 and TRBJ1-2; no clear D gene. CDR3 size: 13 residues. CDR1 is SGHTA and CDR2 is FQGNSA in the germline V gene. The germline V and J ends were trimmed by 1 base and 5 bases, with 8 bases remaining between them.

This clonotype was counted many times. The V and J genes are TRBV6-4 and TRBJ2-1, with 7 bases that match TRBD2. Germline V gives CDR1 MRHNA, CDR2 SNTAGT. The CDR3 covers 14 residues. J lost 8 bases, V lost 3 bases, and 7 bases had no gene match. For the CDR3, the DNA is TGTGCCAGCAGTGATTCGTGGGGGGGTGATGAGCAGTTCTTC. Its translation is CASSDSWGGDEQFF.

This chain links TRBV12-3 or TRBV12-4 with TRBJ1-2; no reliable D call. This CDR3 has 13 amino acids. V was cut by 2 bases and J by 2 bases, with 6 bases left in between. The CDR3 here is CASSLKLNYGYTF. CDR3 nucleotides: TGTGCCAGCAGTTTAAAGTTAAACTATGGCTACACCTTC.